This TCR beta chain was captured in a study of control samples from healthy donors and cancer patients. Some clones are missing from TCRdb's copy, which holds only in-frame ones; the method was immunoSEQ multiplex PCR. The table records tens of thousands of clones, 83% of them present only once. V shed 5 bases and J 9 bases; nucleotides not matched to a gene: 10. This CDR3 has 14 residues. The germline V gene encodes CDR1 KGHSH and CDR2 LQKENI. The chain couples TRBV18 to TRBJ1-5; TRBD1 matches at 7 bases. The sequenced material came from blood. The source of this sequence is a man aged 60-69 years in good health. CDR3 sequence (DNA): TGTGCCAGCTCAACCGACAGGGCCCGTGGGCCCCAGCATTTT. This encodes CASSTDRARGPQHF.